The source of this TCR beta chain is a study of CD8+ T cells in alopecia areata. Study-wide context: In an open-label trial, patients got 5 to 10 mg tofacitinib twice daily.

Study outcomes and limitations: Scalp sample sequencing also detects resident alphabeta T cells of normal skin.

Investigators isolated RNA and reverse transcribed it into cDNA to act as the sequencing template. TCRdb's table, derived via immunoSEQ multiplex PCR, lists solely in-frame clones and lacks some. This sample yields 120,000 or so clones, of which around 63% are seen a single time; 5.7% belongs to the top ten. The V and J ends lost 0 bases and 6 bases respectively, with 13 bases between them. Germline assignment: CDR1 SGDLS and CDR2 YYNGEE. The CDR3 totals 15 residues. About this clone: Antigen specificity is unknown.

Described treatment: oral pan-JAK inhibitor, 5-10 mg twice daily. Both peripheral blood and punch biopsies of lesional scalp skin were obtained from patients who had alopecia areata. The sequences come from CD4+ T cells sorted from blood, collected at week 4, from a patient treated with tofacitinib. The receptor's source is a human donor with alopecia areata. The chain uses TRBV9 and TRBJ2-1; maybe TRBD1 (7 bases). Here the CDR3 reads CASSVAGQGGNEQFF. CDR3 in DNA: TGTGCCAGCAGCGTAGCTGGGCAGGGGGGCAATGAGCAGTTCTTC.